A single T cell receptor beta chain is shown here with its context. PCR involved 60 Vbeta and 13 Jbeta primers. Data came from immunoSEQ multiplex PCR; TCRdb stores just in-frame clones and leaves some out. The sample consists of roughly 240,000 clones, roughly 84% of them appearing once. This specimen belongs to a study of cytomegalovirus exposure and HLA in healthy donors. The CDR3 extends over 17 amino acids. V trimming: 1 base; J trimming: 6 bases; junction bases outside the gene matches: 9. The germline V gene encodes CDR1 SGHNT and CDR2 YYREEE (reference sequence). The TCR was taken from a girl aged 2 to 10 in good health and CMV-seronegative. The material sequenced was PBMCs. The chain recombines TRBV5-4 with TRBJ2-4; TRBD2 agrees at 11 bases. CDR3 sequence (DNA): TGTGCCAGCAGCTTGTCGCTAGCGGGAGGTGGGGGAAACATTCAGTACTTC. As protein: CASSLSLAGGGGNIQYF.